This TCR beta chain was sequenced in a study of blood T cell repertoires in COVID-19. Study-wide context: The origin of the acute and convalescent COVID-19 samples was the United States, Italy and Spain. PBMCs, B-cell-depleted T cells, or T cells provided the cDNA or gDNA that made up the material.

In the original processing: Counts of nucleated cells, estimated from reference gene primer amplification, were obtained. Measured with immunoSEQ multiplex PCR; TCRdb has only the in-frame clones, and not every one. The DNA was the basis for D and trimming; V, J and clone size are from that table. Among around 250,000 clones listed, roughly nine tenths were seen once. Clinical history as reported by participants underpinned cohort assignment. This clonotype was sampled from a human donor in a cohort exposed to, infected with or recovered from COVID-19 (not recorded which). The donor label of this sample is uncertain. Material for sequencing was PBMCs or T cells enriched from blood (not recorded which).

In nucleotides, the CDR3 is TGCGCCAGCAGCCAAGATCTAAGGGGGGGCTACGAGCAGTACTTC. This codes for CASSQDLRGGYEQYF. The gene calls are TRBV4-1 and TRBJ2-7; the D gene is possibly TRBD2 (7 bases). Trimming pared 0 bases from V and 3 bases from J, leaving 12 bases between. This CDR3 region has 15 residues. The V gene's germline CDR1 is MGHRA and CDR2 YSYEKL.